The sequence of this T cell receptor beta chain was determined in a study of radiation and T cells in renal cell carcinoma. The wider study: Nephrectomy followed 15 Gy stereotactic body radiation by 4 weeks. Broader study findings: No pretreatment tumor biopsies were available for baseline clonotypes.

Method: immunoSEQ multiplex PCR; TCRdb's copy keeps in-frame clones and lacks some. The sample has approximately 120,000 clones, roughly four fifths seen once. About this clone: The antigen is unknown.

Specified time point: blood 2 weeks post-SBRT. Treatment defined: 15 Gy SBRT to primary tumor, nephrectomy 4 weeks later. The sample was blood, taken from a patient whose treatment included radiotherapy and nephrectomy. This clonotype was obtained from a man between 45 and 60 years old with renal cell carcinoma.

The CDR3 nucleotides read TGTGCCAGCAGCTTAACGTGGCTTGAGCAGTTCTTC. This sequence encodes CASSLTWLEQFF. The chain carries TRBV7-9 and TRBJ2-1, with no clear D. Germline V gene lookup returns CDR1 SEHNR and CDR2 FQNEAQ (reference sequence). CDR3 length: 12 residues. Deletions cut 2 bases from V and 9 bases from J, with 8 bases between.